These 13 T cell receptor beta chains were all obtained from the same sample, sequenced in a study of beta chain features in type 1 diabetes. Study outcomes and limitations: Among all four CD4+ subsets, Type 1 diabetes patients had TCRB CDR3s that were moderately but significantly shorter.

Sequenced material consisted of expressed TCRB transcripts (all of the isolated RNA was reverse transcribed). TCRdb's copy holds only in-frame clones and misses some; the assay was immunoSEQ multiplex PCR. This sample has approximately 730,000 clones, with about an eighth found just once. Their antigen targets remain unknown. The sequenced material came from naive CD4+ T cells from blood. These receptors were obtained from a man younger than 35 with type 1 diabetes.

The V and J genes are TRBV15 and TRBJ2-5, with TRBD1 as a possible D gene (6 bases). This CDR3 spans 14 amino acids. Trimming pared 4 bases from V and 2 bases from J, leaving 11 bases between. CDR1 and CDR2 (germline): LNHNV, YYDKDF (reference sequence). The CDR3, as DNA: TGTGCCACCAGCACGGGACACCCACAAGAGACCCAGTACTTC. Protein: CATSTGHPQETQYF.

The genes are TRBV2 and TRBJ2-7, with TRBD2 matching over 7 bases. The CDR3 runs to 16 residues. Germline V gene data show CDR1 as SNHLY and CDR2 as FYNNEI. V lost 7 bases to trimming and J lost 3 bases; unmatched junction nucleotides: 15. DNA of the CDR3: TGTGCCAGCACCCTCGGGACTACATACGTTGACTACGAGCAGTACTTC. This gives the protein CASTLGTTYVDYEQYF.

The gene calls are TRBV18 and TRBJ2-6; 9 positions agree with TRBD1. Germline-derived CDR1 and CDR2 are KGHSH and LQKENI. CDR3 size: 18 residues. The ends lost 0 bases at V and 2 bases at J; junction bases unmatched: 5. The CDR3 region has the DNA TGTGCCAGCTCACCACCGGGACAGGGCTTGGCTGGGGCCAACGTCCTGACTTTC. Protein: CASSPPGQGLAGANVLTF.

This chain connects TRBV4-1 to TRBJ1-1; maybe TRBD1 (5 bases). This CDR3 region has 13 residues. The V and J ends lost 4 bases and 7 bases respectively, with 13 bases between them. CDR1 and CDR2 from the germline V gene are MGHRA and YSYEKL. The CDR3 region is CASSPQRDLEAFF. In DNA, the CDR3 is TGCGCCAGCAGCCCTCAAAGGGACCTTGAAGCTTTCTTT.

The table lists this clone with a few counts. The chain has TRBV5-1 and TRBJ1-3; D unclear. Trimming took off 0 bases at V and 0 bases at J, with 4 bases between the two ends. There are 14 residues in the CDR3. The germline CDR1 and CDR2 sequences are SGHRS and YFSETQ. The CDR3 nucleotides are TGCGCCAGCAGCTTGGGGACCTCTGGAAACACCATATATTTT. This codes for CASSLGTSGNTIYF.

The chain links TRBV4-1 to TRBJ1-4; maybe TRBD1 (6 bases). Germline V CDR1 and CDR2: MGHRA, YSYEKL. V was clipped by 4 bases and J by 7 bases, with 19 bases between them. The CDR3 length is 16 residues. CDR3 sequence (DNA): TGCGCCAGCAGCCTTGGGGGCGAGGTCTACGCTGAAAAACTGTTTTTT. It yields the protein CASSLGGEVYAEKLFF.

The chain has TRBV5-4 and TRBJ2-2, with TRBD1 matching over 7 bases. The V gene's germline CDR1 is SGHNT and CDR2 YYREEE (reference sequence). The CDR3 totals 15 residues. V lost 5 bases, J lost 3 bases, and 7 bases stayed unmatched. CDR3 sequence reads: CASSRTDRDTGELFF. The CDR3 DNA reads as TGTGCCAGCAGTCGAACCGACAGGGACACCGGGGAGCTGTTTTTT.

A few counts support this clone. The chain joins TRBV11-2 to TRBJ2-3; D is unclear. Germline V CDR1 and CDR2: SGHAT, FQNNGV. CDR3 length equals 15 residues. V was trimmed by 2 bases and J by 0 bases, leaving 9 bases between them. The CDR3, as DNA: TGTGCCAGCAGCTTACAACGGGTTAGCACAGATACGCAGTATTTT. Residues: CASSLQRVSTDTQYF.

The CDR3 sequence is CASSEALRARQSPDTQYF. The DNA for the CDR3 is TGTGCCAGCAGTGAAGCGCTTCGTGCTAGGCAGTCTCCAGATACGCAGTATTTT. The chain has TRBV2 and TRBJ2-3, with D hard to call. CDR3 length: 18 amino acids. CDR1 SNHLY and CDR2 FYNNEI come from the germline V gene. The V end was cut by 0 bases, the J end by 4 bases, with 20 bases between.

This clone was seen just once. The chain employs TRBV28 and TRBJ1-5; D is unclear. Trimming cost V 3 bases and J 5 bases, with 5 bases left between them. Germline V gives CDR1 MDHEN, CDR2 SYDVKM. The CDR3 loop spans 12 amino acids. CDR3 nucleotide sequence: TGTGCCAGCAGTTTTATATATCAGCCCCAGCATTTT. Amino acid sequence: CASSFIYQPQHF.

The chain uses TRBV6-1 and TRBJ2-7, with 15 bases aligning to TRBD2. Germline V gene data show CDR1 as MNHNS and CDR2 as SASEGT. The CDR3 is 18 residues long. The J segment lost 7 bases and the V segment lost 4 bases, leaving 14 bases of the junction unmatched. CDR3 region: CASSARGLAGGPPREQYF. The CDR3 DNA is TGTGCCAGCAGTGCCCGAGGACTAGCGGGGGGGCCCCCCCGGGAGCAGTACTTC.

V gene TRBV5-6 combines with J gene TRBJ1-2; D ambiguous. V gave up 3 bases and J gave up 2 bases, with 8 bases separating them. The CDR3 has 13 amino acids. The germline V gene encodes CDR1 SGHDT and CDR2 YYEEEE. CDR3 loop: CASSYYTNYGYTF. The CDR3 DNA reads as TGTGCCAGCAGCTACTATACCAACTATGGCTACACCTTC. The variable domain in full, completed from reference TRBV5-6 and TRBJ1-2, reads DAGVTQSPTHLIKTRGQQVTLRCSPKSGHDTVSWYQQALGQGPQFIFQYYEEEERQRGNFPDRFSGHQFPNYSSELNVNALLLGDSALYLCASSYYTNYGYTFGSGTRLTVV.

This clone was observed a handful of times. This chain links TRBV28 with TRBJ1-5; no reliable D call. V was clipped by 11 bases and J by 7 bases, with 15 bases between them. This CDR3 is 12 amino acids long. Germline loops: CDR1 MDHEN, CDR2 SYDVKM. CDR3 amino acids: CASRGSGQPQHF. In DNA, the CDR3 is TGTGCCTCACGGGGTTCGGGGCAGCCCCAGCATTTT.